These T cell receptor beta chains were read from a single sample in a study of blood T cell repertoires in COVID-19. Libraries were prepared by immunoSEQ multiplex PCR; TCRdb keeps only in-frame clonotypes and omits some of them. Here the sample spans approximately 150,000 clones, roughly 84% being singletons. The source material was peripheral blood. The receptors were sampled from a man aged 60-69 years with acute or convalescent COVID-19. Both conserved end residues are part of each CDR3. Fields, in order: J gene, D gene, clone size, V gene, CDR3 protein, CDR3 DNA. D genes are given only for firm matches. The size field is filled for only some rows; it gives once, few, many or a size class.

j_gene: TRBJ2-3; d_gene: NA; abundance: NA; v_gene: TRBV3-1/TRBV3-2; CDR3aa: CASSRPGGLYTQYF; CDR3nt: TGTGCCAGCAGCCGGCCGGGGGGCCTTTATACGCAGTATTTT
j_gene: TRBJ2-5; d_gene: TRBD2; abundance: few; v_gene: TRBV12-5; CDR3aa: CASGLGTSGGQETQYF; CDR3nt: TGTGCTAGTGGTTTGGGGACTAGCGGAGGTCAAGAGACCCAGTACTTC
j_gene: TRBJ2-1; d_gene: NA; abundance: NA; v_gene: TRBV2; CDR3aa: CASSVTVYNEQFF; CDR3nt: TGTGCCAGCAGTGTGACAGTCTACAATGAGCAGTTCTTC
j_gene: TRBJ2-7; d_gene: TRBD1; abundance: few; v_gene: TRBV5-5; CDR3aa: CASSPGTAHVYEQYF; CDR3nt: TGTGCCAGCAGCCCGGGGACAGCTCATGTCTACGAGCAGTACTTC
j_gene: TRBJ1-2; d_gene: NA; abundance: NA; v_gene: TRBV3-1/TRBV3-2; CDR3aa: CASSPRGADYGYTF; CDR3nt: TGTGCCAGCAGCCCCCGCGGCGCAGACTATGGCTACACCTTC
j_gene: TRBJ2-7; d_gene: TRBD2; abundance: NA; v_gene: TRBV6-1; CDR3aa: CASSEATGGPRYEQYF; CDR3nt: TGTGCCAGCAGTGAAGCGACGGGGGGGCCGCGATACGAGCAGTACTTC
j_gene: TRBJ1-1; d_gene: NA; abundance: NA; v_gene: TRBV27; CDR3aa: CASSLREGDEAFF; CDR3nt: TGTGCCAGCAGTTTAAGGGAAGGGGATGAAGCTTTCTTT
j_gene: TRBJ2-7; d_gene: TRBD2; abundance: NA; v_gene: TRBV6-6; CDR3aa: CASRPLGLAGNEQYF; CDR3nt: TGTGCCAGCAGACCATTGGGACTAGCGGGAAACGAGCAGTACTTC
j_gene: TRBJ2-7; d_gene: TRBD1; abundance: NA; v_gene: TRBV13; CDR3aa: CASSLGQGYWNEQYF; CDR3nt: TGTGCCAGCAGCCTCGGACAGGGGTATTGGAACGAGCAGTACTTC
j_gene: TRBJ1-6; d_gene: NA; abundance: NA; v_gene: TRBV28; CDR3aa: CASSLSTGLGSYNSPLHF; CDR3nt: TGTGCCAGCAGTCTGTCTACAGGGTTAGGTTCCTATAATTCACCCCTCCACTTT
j_gene: TRBJ2-7; d_gene: NA; abundance: NA; v_gene: TRBV6-2/TRBV6-3; CDR3aa: CASSYSTVGYEQYF; CDR3nt: TGTGCCAGCAGTTACTCTACAGTTGGTTACGAGCAGTACTTC
j_gene: TRBJ1-1; d_gene: TRBD1; abundance: NA; v_gene: TRBV5-1; CDR3aa: CASSLRTGVNEAFF; CDR3nt: TGCGCCAGCAGCTTGAGGACAGGGGTAAATGAAGCTTTCTTT
j_gene: TRBJ2-3; d_gene: TRBD2; abundance: NA; v_gene: TRBV5-4; CDR3aa: CASSFGTSVDTQYF; CDR3nt: TGTGCCAGCAGCTTCGGGACTAGCGTAGATACGCAGTATTTT
j_gene: TRBJ2-2; d_gene: TRBD1; abundance: NA; v_gene: TRBV11-3; CDR3aa: CASSRGGQGVGGELFF; CDR3nt: TGTGCCAGCAGTCGTGGAGGACAGGGAGTTGGCGGGGAGCTGTTTTTT
j_gene: TRBJ2-7; d_gene: NA; abundance: NA; v_gene: TRBV28; CDR3aa: CASTERQAYEQYF; CDR3nt: TGTGCCAGCACCGAGAGACAGGCCTACGAGCAGTACTTC
j_gene: TRBJ2-7; d_gene: NA; abundance: NA; v_gene: TRBV29-1; CDR3aa: CSVVTRSSYEQYF; CDR3nt: TGCAGCGTTGTGACTCGGAGCTCCTACGAGCAGTACTTC
j_gene: TRBJ1-1; d_gene: NA; abundance: NA; v_gene: TRBV6-4; CDR3aa: CASSDSDWNTEAFF; CDR3nt: TGTGCCAGCAGTGACTCGGACTGGAACACTGAAGCTTTCTTT
j_gene: TRBJ1-2; d_gene: NA; abundance: NA; v_gene: TRBV28; CDR3aa: CASSLSGNGYTF; CDR3nt: TGTGCCAGCAGTTTATCAGGGAATGGCTACACCTTC
j_gene: TRBJ2-7; d_gene: TRBD2; abundance: NA; v_gene: TRBV5-5; CDR3aa: CASSLASGYEQYF; CDR3nt: TGTGCCAGCAGCTTGGCTAGCGGTTACGAGCAGTACTTC
j_gene: TRBJ1-1; d_gene: NA; abundance: NA; v_gene: TRBV5-6; CDR3aa: CASSLDRGAGTEAFF; CDR3nt: TGTGCCAGCAGCTTGGATCGGGGGGCGGGCACTGAAGCTTTCTTT
j_gene: TRBJ2-7; d_gene: TRBD2; abundance: NA; v_gene: TRBV5-6; CDR3aa: CASSLGLAGVTYEQYF; CDR3nt: TGTGCCAGCAGCTTGGGACTAGCGGGAGTAACCTACGAGCAGTACTTC
j_gene: TRBJ2-1; d_gene: TRBD2; abundance: NA; v_gene: TRBV7-9; CDR3aa: CASSVGTSGINEQFF; CDR3nt: TGTGCCAGCAGCGTCGGGACTAGCGGGATAAATGAGCAGTTCTTC
j_gene: TRBJ2-7; d_gene: NA; abundance: NA; v_gene: TRBV5-5; CDR3aa: CASSFTGGSYEQYF; CDR3nt: TGTGCCAGCAGCTTTACAGGTGGGTCCTACGAGCAGTACTTC
j_gene: TRBJ1-2; d_gene: TRBD1; abundance: once; v_gene: TRBV5-1; CDR3aa: CASSETGGHGYTF; CDR3nt: TGCGCCAGCAGCGAAACAGGGGGCCATGGCTACACCTTC
j_gene: TRBJ2-7; d_gene: TRBD1; abundance: few; v_gene: TRBV10-2; CDR3aa: CASSPDRAHEQYF; CDR3nt: TGCGCCAGCTCCCCGGACAGGGCCCACGAGCAGTACTTC
j_gene: TRBJ1-1; d_gene: TRBD1; abundance: NA; v_gene: TRBV7-9; CDR3aa: CASSSQGAADTEAFF; CDR3nt: TGTGCCAGCAGCTCACAGGGGGCGGCGGATACTGAAGCTTTCTTT
j_gene: TRBJ2-2; d_gene: NA; abundance: NA; v_gene: TRBV28; CDR3aa: CASISTNTGELFF; CDR3nt: TGTGCCAGCATCAGTACGAACACCGGGGAGCTGTTTTTT
j_gene: TRBJ2-3; d_gene: NA; abundance: NA; v_gene: TRBV7-9; CDR3aa: CASLSQGADTQYF; CDR3nt: TGTGCCAGCCTGAGTCAGGGCGCAGATACGCAGTATTTT
j_gene: TRBJ2-1; d_gene: TRBD1; abundance: NA; v_gene: TRBV2; CDR3aa: CASSLGTGGSYNEQFF; CDR3nt: TGTGCCAGCAGCCTCGGGACAGGGGGCTCCTACAATGAGCAGTTCTTC
j_gene: TRBJ2-3; d_gene: TRBD2; abundance: NA; v_gene: TRBV10-3; CDR3aa: CAISENLAGTDTQYF; CDR3nt: TGTGCCATCAGTGAGAATCTAGCGGGCACAGATACGCAGTATTTT
j_gene: TRBJ2-2; d_gene: NA; abundance: NA; v_gene: TRBV5-1; CDR3aa: CASSLGVTSVTGELFF; CDR3nt: TGCGCCAGCAGCTTGGGGGTGACATCGGTCACCGGGGAGCTGTTTTTT
j_gene: TRBJ1-2; d_gene: TRBD1; abundance: once; v_gene: TRBV6-1; CDR3aa: CASSELMTGSASYTF; CDR3nt: TGTGCCAGCAGTGAACTTATGACAGGGAGTGCGAGCTACACCTTC
j_gene: TRBJ2-3; d_gene: TRBD2; abundance: NA; v_gene: TRBV9; CDR3aa: CASSVTSGGTDTQYF; CDR3nt: TGTGCCAGCAGCGTAACTAGCGGGGGAACAGATACGCAGTATTTT
j_gene: TRBJ2-5; d_gene: NA; abundance: few; v_gene: TRBV2; CDR3aa: CASRGGVTQYF; CDR3nt: TGTGCCAGCAGGGGTGGAGTGACCCAGTACTTC
j_gene: TRBJ1-3; d_gene: NA; abundance: NA; v_gene: TRBV4-1; CDR3aa: CASSQAGDSGNTIYF; CDR3nt: TGCGCCAGCAGCCAAGCGGGAGACTCTGGAAACACCATATATTTT
j_gene: TRBJ2-7; d_gene: NA; abundance: NA; v_gene: TRBV27; CDR3aa: CASSRQVNPYEQYF; CDR3nt: TGTGCCAGCAGTAGACAGGTGAATCCCTACGAGCAGTACTTC
j_gene: TRBJ2-1; d_gene: TRBD2; abundance: NA; v_gene: TRBV4-1; CDR3aa: CASSQVLLAGIEQFF; CDR3nt: TGCGCCAGCAGCCAAGTTTTACTAGCGGGGATAGAGCAGTTCTTC
j_gene: TRBJ1-2; d_gene: TRBD1; abundance: few; v_gene: TRBV5-5; CDR3aa: CASSWDRDPNYGYTF; CDR3nt: TGTGCCAGCAGCTGGGACAGGGACCCAAACTATGGCTACACCTTC
j_gene: TRBJ2-3; d_gene: TRBD1; abundance: NA; v_gene: TRBV5-4; CDR3aa: CASSLDRGMTDTQYF; CDR3nt: TGTGCCAGCAGTTTGGACAGGGGGATGACAGATACGCAGTATTTT
j_gene: TRBJ2-3; d_gene: NA; abundance: NA; v_gene: TRBV7-9; CDR3aa: CASSLGPPHTDTQYF; CDR3nt: TGTGCCAGCAGCTTAGGGCCCCCCCACACAGATACGCAGTATTTT
j_gene: TRBJ2-6; d_gene: NA; abundance: NA; v_gene: TRBV6-1; CDR3aa: CASSEAIFRQRANVLTF; CDR3nt: TGTGCCAGCAGTGAAGCGATATTTCGCCAGAGGGCCAACGTCCTGACTTTC
j_gene: TRBJ1-3; d_gene: TRBD1; abundance: NA; v_gene: TRBV19; CDR3aa: CASRPQGAANTIYF; CDR3nt: TGTGCCAGTAGACCTCAGGGGGCTGCTAACACCATATATTTT
j_gene: TRBJ2-1; d_gene: NA; abundance: NA; v_gene: TRBV5-1; CDR3aa: CASSLVATGSDEQFF; CDR3nt: TGCGCCAGCAGCTTGGTGGCTACTGGGAGCGATGAGCAGTTCTTC
j_gene: TRBJ1-2; d_gene: TRBD1; abundance: NA; v_gene: TRBV28; CDR3aa: CASRGQGAPGYTF; CDR3nt: TGTGCCAGCAGGGGACAGGGGGCTCCAGGCTACACCTTC
j_gene: TRBJ2-2; d_gene: TRBD2; abundance: few; v_gene: TRBV4-1; CDR3aa: CASSQELAGFANTGELFF; CDR3nt: TGCGCCAGCAGCCAAGAACTAGCGGGGTTCGCGAACACCGGGGAGCTGTTTTTT
j_gene: TRBJ2-5; d_gene: TRBD2; abundance: NA; v_gene: TRBV27; CDR3aa: CASRQGRARGETQYF; CDR3nt: TGTGCCAGCAGACAAGGGAGGGCAAGGGGAGAGACCCAGTACTTC
j_gene: TRBJ2-2; d_gene: TRBD1; abundance: NA; v_gene: TRBV7-9; CDR3aa: CASSAPGQGFVTGELFF; CDR3nt: TGTGCCAGCAGTGCCCCGGGACAGGGGTTTGTAACCGGGGAGCTGTTTTTT
j_gene: TRBJ2-5; d_gene: TRBD2; abundance: NA; v_gene: TRBV4-2; CDR3aa: CASSQELAGGQKMETQYF; CDR3nt: TGTGCCAGCAGCCAAGAGCTAGCGGGAGGGCAGAAGATGGAGACCCAGTACTTC
j_gene: TRBJ1-2; d_gene: TRBD1; abundance: NA; v_gene: TRBV6-5; CDR3aa: CASGGTGANYGYTF; CDR3nt: TGTGCCAGCGGAGGGACAGGGGCTAACTATGGCTACACCTTC
j_gene: TRBJ1-2; d_gene: NA; abundance: NA; v_gene: TRBV5-4; CDR3aa: CASSSGGVDGYTF; CDR3nt: TGTGCCAGCAGCTCCGGGGGGGTTGATGGCTACACCTTC
j_gene: TRBJ2-7; d_gene: NA; abundance: NA; v_gene: TRBV14; CDR3aa: CASSLTLGTFPYF; CDR3nt: TGTGCCAGCAGCCTTACCCTGGGGACTTTCCCTTACTTC
j_gene: TRBJ1-6; d_gene: NA; abundance: NA; v_gene: TRBV19; CDR3aa: CASSIDGGVESPLHF; CDR3nt: TGTGCCAGTAGTATAGACGGGGGAGTAGAATCACCCCTCCACTTT
j_gene: TRBJ2-7; d_gene: NA; abundance: NA; v_gene: TRBV2; CDR3aa: CASSADSTYEQYF; CDR3nt: TGTGCCAGCAGTGCGGACAGTACCTACGAGCAGTACTTC
j_gene: TRBJ1-2; d_gene: NA; abundance: NA; v_gene: TRBV6-5; CDR3aa: CASKTDRFSYGYTF; CDR3nt: TGTGCCAGCAAAACCGACAGGTTCAGCTATGGCTACACCTTC
j_gene: TRBJ2-5; d_gene: NA; abundance: once; v_gene: TRBV3-1/TRBV3-2; CDR3aa: CASTQGLSTETQYF; CDR3nt: TGTGCCAGCACCCAGGGCCTGTCAACGGAGACCCAGTACTTC
j_gene: TRBJ2-1; d_gene: NA; abundance: NA; v_gene: TRBV12-2; CDR3aa: CASRERLAGGLQSSYNEQFF; CDR3nt: TGTGCAAGTCGCGAAAGACTAGCGGGGGGTCTTCAGAGCTCCTACAATGAGCAGTTCTTC
j_gene: TRBJ1-1; d_gene: TRBD1; abundance: NA; v_gene: TRBV11-3; CDR3aa: CASSFDRESEAFF; CDR3nt: TGTGCCAGCAGCTTTGACAGGGAGAGTGAAGCTTTCTTT
j_gene: TRBJ2-5; d_gene: NA; abundance: NA; v_gene: TRBV12-3/TRBV12-4; CDR3aa: CASKSPGETQYF; CDR3nt: TGTGCCAGCAAGAGCCCGGGAGAGACCCAGTACTTC